This T cell receptor beta chain was sequenced during a study of human T cells and chemical hapten exposure. TCRdb ran MiXCR on the RACE reads and lists one entry per CDR3 protein. Here the sample spans around 42,000 distinct CDR3 sequences, roughly 10% being singletons. The CDR3 length is 15 residues. This clonotype was seen a single time. At one boundary the junction diverges from the germline segment, which might be a read error. As for time point: patch test 2, 6 weeks after DPC sensitization. Documented treatment: therapeutic diphenylcyclopropenone sensitization with weekly scalp DPC. Unfractionated whole blood was the source of the extracted total RNA.

This TCR derives from a woman under 40 with alopecia areata. Some clones in this sample may be carry-over from other donors' samples. The sequences come from whole blood, collected in connection with sensitization to the hapten diphenylcyclopropenone (DPC). The gene calls are TRBV12-3 or TRBV12-4 and TRBJ2-3; 11 bases align to TRBD2. The CDR3 spells CASTELAGVTDTQYF. CDR3 coding DNA: TGTGCCAGCACTGAACTAGCGGGGGTCACAGATACACAGTATTTT.